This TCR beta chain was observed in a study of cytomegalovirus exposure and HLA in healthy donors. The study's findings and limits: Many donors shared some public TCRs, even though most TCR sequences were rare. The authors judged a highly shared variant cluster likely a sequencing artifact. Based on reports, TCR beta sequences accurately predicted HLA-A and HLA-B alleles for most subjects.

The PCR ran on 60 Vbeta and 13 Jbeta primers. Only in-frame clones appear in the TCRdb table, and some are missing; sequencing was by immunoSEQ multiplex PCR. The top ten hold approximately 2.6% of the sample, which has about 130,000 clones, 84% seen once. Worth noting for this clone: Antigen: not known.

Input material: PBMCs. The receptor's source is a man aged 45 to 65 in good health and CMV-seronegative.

The CDR3 DNA reads as TGTGCCAGCAGTGAACTGGGACAGGGTTTAGTCGGGGATCAGCCCCAGCATTTT. This translates into CASSELGQGLVGDQPQHF. This chain joins TRBV6-1 and TRBJ1-5; TRBD1 matches 9 bases. Germline-derived CDR1 and CDR2 are MNHNS and SASEGT. This CDR3 has 18 residues. Trimming at V came to 2 bases and at J to 5 bases, leaving 13 bases not matched to a gene.